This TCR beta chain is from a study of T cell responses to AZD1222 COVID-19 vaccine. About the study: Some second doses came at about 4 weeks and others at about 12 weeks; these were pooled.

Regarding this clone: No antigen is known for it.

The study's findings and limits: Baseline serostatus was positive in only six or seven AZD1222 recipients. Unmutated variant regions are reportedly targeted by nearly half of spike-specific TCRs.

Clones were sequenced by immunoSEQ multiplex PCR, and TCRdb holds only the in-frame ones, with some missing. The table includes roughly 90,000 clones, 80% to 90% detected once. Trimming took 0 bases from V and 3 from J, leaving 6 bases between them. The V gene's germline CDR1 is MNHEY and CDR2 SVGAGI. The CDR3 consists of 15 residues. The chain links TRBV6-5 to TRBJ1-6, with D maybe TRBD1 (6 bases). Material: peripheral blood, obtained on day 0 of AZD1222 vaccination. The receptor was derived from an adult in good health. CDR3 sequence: CASSYSGGYNSPLHF. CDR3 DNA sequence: TGTGCCAGCAGTTACTCAGGGGGCTATAATTCACCCCTCCACTTT.